Listed here are 2 T cell receptor beta chains from one sample, sequenced in a study of T-cell reconstitution after alpha-beta-depleted transplantation in children. It was with unique molecular identifiers that the TCRbeta library was prepared. TCRdb re-called the PCR reads with MiXCR, one entry per CDR3 protein. The sample carries a few hundred thousand distinct CDR3 sequences, around 16% recorded once. Sequencing used PBMCs from the stem cell graft donor, obtained from the stem cell graft. These receptors were collected from a human donor who donated a stem cell graft to a child with acute lymphoblastic leukemia.

This clonotype turned up a few times. The genes are TRBV25-1 and TRBJ2-1; D might be TRBD2 (7 bases). V lost 2 bases to trimming and J lost 12 bases, with 11 bases between them. CDR3 length: 12 residues. CDR1 is MGHDK and CDR2 is SYGVNS in the germline V gene. As DNA, the CDR3 is TGTGCCAGCAGTGAAATAAGGGGGGGGCAGTTCTTC. Translated, it gives CASSEIRGGQFF.

This chain links TRBV15 with TRBJ1-5; D is unresolved. CDR1 LNHNV and CDR2 YYDKDF come from the germline V gene (reference sequence). The CDR3 has 17 amino acids. The germline V and J ends were trimmed by 1 base and 0 bases, with 13 bases remaining between them. The CDR3 sequence is CATSRANRGYSNQPQHF. The CDR3, as DNA: TGTGCCACCAGCAGAGCCAACCGCGGGTATAGCAATCAGCCCCAGCATTTT.